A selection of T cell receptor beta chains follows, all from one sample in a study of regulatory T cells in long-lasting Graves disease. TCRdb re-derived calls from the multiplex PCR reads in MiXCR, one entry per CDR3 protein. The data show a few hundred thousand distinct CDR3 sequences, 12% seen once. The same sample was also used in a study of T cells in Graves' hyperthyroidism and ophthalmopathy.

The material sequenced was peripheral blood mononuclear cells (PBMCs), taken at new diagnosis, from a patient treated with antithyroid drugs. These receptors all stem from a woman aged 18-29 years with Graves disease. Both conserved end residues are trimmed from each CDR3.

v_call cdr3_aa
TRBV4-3 ASSQDSTDSYYEQY
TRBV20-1 SARGWRMGPDTQY
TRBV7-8 ASSWPPHHSSETQY
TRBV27 ASSFGELSYEQY
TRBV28 ATGTQRGYQETQY
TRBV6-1 ASSEDPGLAVSSYEQY
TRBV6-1 ASSLQDRETQY
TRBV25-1 ASSEYRLGTEAF
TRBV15 AVSRDWNYGYT
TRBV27 ASSLDLNIYNEQF
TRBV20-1 SARMWGGIAF
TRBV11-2 ASSLTLGGRTGELF
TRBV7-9 ASSSGDRVSTEAF
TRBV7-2 ASSSYFRGWNSPLH
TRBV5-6 ASRARETYNEQF
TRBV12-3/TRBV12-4 ASIKRGSGQPQH
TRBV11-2 ASSYYGNTIY
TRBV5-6 ASSGVPKETQY
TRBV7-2 ASSRDRPSEQY
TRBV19 ASSILQGLEQY
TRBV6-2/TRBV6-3 ASSRAYTGVYQPQH
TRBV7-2 ASSLGAGLTDTQY